A selection of T cell receptor beta chains follows, all from one sample in a study of cytomegalovirus exposure and HLA in healthy donors. Sequenced by immunoSEQ multiplex PCR; TCRdb stores in-frame clones only, minus some. The table lists 220,000 or so clones, 82% of them singletons. The sequencing input was PBMCs. These receptors were taken from a woman between 40 and 55 years old in good health and CMV-seronegative. CDR3s leave out the opening cysteine and the closing phenylalanine or tryptophan.

j_call v_call cdr3_aa
TRBJ2-5 TRBV28 ASSFGAFQETQY
TRBJ2-7 TRBV11-2 ASSSLAGGLVDEQY
TRBJ1-1 TRBV29-1 SVIGTGWFMNTEAF
TRBJ1-1 TRBV10-2 ASSMSLNTEAF
TRBJ2-5 TRBV9 ASSVQAGGEETQY
TRBJ1-1 TRBV6-1 ASSEPRQANTEAF
TRBJ1-2 TRBV4-2 ASSTRTGTNYGYT
TRBJ1-2 TRBV28 ASSFQGLYGYT
TRBJ1-1 TRBV6-6 ASSPLRGGAF
TRBJ2-2 TRBV30 AWSVLPPGLAELF
TRBJ2-3 TRBV7-2 ASSLWVASATDTQY
TRBJ2-1 TRBV19 ASETSKDEQF
TRBJ1-2 TRBV28 ASSTHPGQGSYGYT
TRBJ2-5 TRBV30 AWSMGQGGGETQY
TRBJ1-3 TRBV5-4 ASSLAGNTIY
TRBJ1-5 TRBV4-1 ASSQEMNQPQH
TRBJ2-7 TRBV5-1 ASNQGGMREQY
TRBJ2-5 TRBV11-3 ASSVGTSGQETQY
TRBJ2-7 TRBV7-9 ASSFPGGEQY
TRBJ2-3 TRBV5-1 ASKDRTSTDTQY
TRBJ2-5 TRBV7-8 ASSTGTGDVWY
TRBJ1-1 TRBV28 ASSGAGTTEAF
TRBJ1-4 TRBV19 ASTHTNEKLF
TRBJ1-1 TRBV7-8 ASSRTAQGFTEAF
TRBJ2-7 TRBV15 ATNEGSTSGNYEQY
TRBJ2-2 TRBV5-1 ASSLPGTGSGELF
TRBJ2-1 TRBV15 ATRGNEQF
TRBJ1-2 TRBV18 ASSPAGDMSNYGYT
TRBJ1-1 TRBV28 ASSTLSRINTEAF
TRBJ1-1 TRBV10-3 ASRLGPNTEAF
TRBJ2-3 TRBV12-1 ASSPLPRGRATDTQY
TRBJ1-2 TRBV30 AWSTGRYRANYGYT
TRBJ1-1 TRBV19 ASSAQLAGSTEAF
TRBJ2-5 TRBV5-6 ASSLGQTGGVKQY
TRBJ2-3 TRBV6-4 ASTSLRELATDTQY
TRBJ2-3 TRBV10-3 AITRDLTDTQY